What follows is one T cell receptor (beta chain) and its context. This CDR3 contains 16 residues. Germline V gene data show CDR1 as SNHLY and CDR2 as FYNNEI. The trim removed 6 bases at V and 6 bases at J, leaving 13 bases unmatched. These data originate in a study of cytomegalovirus exposure and HLA in healthy donors. 60 Vbeta and 13 Jbeta primers were used in PCR. Here immunoSEQ multiplex PCR was the method, and the copy in TCRdb shows in-frame clones only, minus some. Altogether about 140,000 clones are present, 65% to 90% being singletons, with the ten largest covering roughly 1.2%. The sequenced sample consisted of PBMCs. This TCR was recovered from a female donor in good health and CMV-seronegative. The V and J genes are TRBV2 and TRBJ2-1; TRBD2 matches at 8 bases. CDR3 sequence (DNA): TGTGCCAGCAGCCACCCCGCGGGACTAGTGCTCAATGAGCAGTTCTTC. Protein sequence: CASSHPAGLVLNEQFF.